The 29 T cell receptor beta chains below were found in one sample sequenced in a study of cytomegalovirus exposure and HLA in healthy donors (dated by TCRdb to the late 2010s). The library was obtained by the immunoSEQ multiplex PCR assay. For the multiplex PCR, a mixture combining 60 forward primers for TCR Vbeta segments and 13 reverse primers for TCR Jbeta segments was used. The clones in this table, taken by TCRdb from immuneACCESS, are in-frame only. Not every clone is retained; where verified, under half of the shortfall comes from an unresolved V gene, and the cause of the rest is unknown. In this sample's table one finds about 88,000 clones. About 6% of the sample rests with the top ten. What was sequenced was PBMCs. All receptors come from a girl aged 5-17 years in good health and CMV-seropositive.

The chain uses TRBV27 and TRBJ1-6; unclear D gene. The V gene lost 5 bases and the J gene lost 0 bases, with 8 bases spanning the gap. Germline V lookup: CDR1 MNHEY, CDR2 SMNVEV (reference sequence). The CDR3 consists of 15 residues. CDR3 sequence: CASSGYSSYNSPLHF. CDR3 DNA: TGTGCCAGCAGTGGCTACAGCTCCTATAATTCACCCCTCCACTTT.

The chain has TRBV7-9 and TRBJ1-1; D is possibly TRBD1 (6 bases). The CDR3 is made up of 16 amino acids. V shed 5 bases and J shed 3 bases, with 19 bases lying between them. Germline V gene sequence: CDR1 SEHNR, CDR2 FQNEAQ (reference sequence). The CDR3 nucleotides are TGTGCCAGCAGCCTCCCAGCAGGGACACCTCACACTGAAGCTTTCTTT. As protein: CASSLPAGTPHTEAFF.

The chain combines TRBV20-1 with TRBJ1-1; D not resolved. There are 11 residues in the CDR3. Germline values: CDR1 DFQATT, CDR2 SNEGSKA (reference sequence). V was trimmed by 0 bases and J by 11 bases, leaving 10 bases between them. CDR3 in DNA: TGCAGTGCTAGAGAGGCCGGGATGGCTTTCTTT. This encodes CSAREAGMAFF.

The chain joins TRBV4-1 to TRBJ1-6; no clear D. The germline V gene encodes CDR1 MGHRA and CDR2 YSYEKL. This CDR3 has 13 amino acids. V was clipped by 0 bases and J by 10 bases, with 7 bases between them. The CDR3 reads CASSQEPGSPLHF. CDR3 in DNA: TGCGCCAGCAGCCAAGAACCTGGCTCACCCCTCCACTTT.

The V and J genes are TRBV4-3 and TRBJ2-3; D uncertain. Germline CDR1 reads LGHNA; CDR2 reads YSLEER. The germline V and J ends were trimmed by 4 bases and 6 bases, with 11 bases remaining between them. The CDR3 consists of 13 residues. The CDR3 bases are TGCGCCAGCAGCCCCCTAATCCTGGATACGCAGTATTTT. It codes for CASSPLILDTQYF.

The CDR3 DNA sequence: TGCGCCAGCAGCTGGAGGTCCGGACAGGGGATAAACACTGAAGCTTTCTTT. As protein: CASSWRSGQGINTEAFF. The V gene is TRBV5-1, the J gene TRBJ1-1; 9 bases line up with TRBD1. Germline CDR1 is SGHRS and CDR2 is YFSETQ. The CDR3 is 17 amino acids. J gave up 2 bases and V 3 bases, and 11 bases lay outside the gene matches.

This rearrangement joins TRBV6-5 to TRBJ1-5; 8 positions match TRBD1. The V segment lost 6 bases and the J segment 9 bases; nucleotides outside the gene matches: 7. The CDR3 is made up of 13 amino acids. Germline V CDR1 and CDR2: MNHEY, SVGAGI. CDR3 nucleotide sequence: TGTGCCAGCAGGCGACAGGGGCGATCGCCCCAGCATTTT. This codes for CASRRQGRSPQHF.

The chain combines TRBV27 with TRBJ1-5; tentative D call: TRBD1 (6 bases). CDR1 and CDR2 (germline): MNHEY, SMNVEV (reference sequence). The CDR3 has 15 residues. Between the trimmed V and J ends, which lost 6 bases and 2 bases, there was a span of 14 bases. CDR3 loop: CASSTTGSGNQPQHF. The CDR3 bases are TGTGCCAGCAGCACAACAGGGTCAGGCAATCAGCCCCAGCATTTT.

With regard to this clone: One end of the junction does not line up with germline, which may come from a read error. This chain joins TRBV7-6 and TRBJ2-3, with 12 bases lining up with TRBD2. In germline, CDR1 is SGHVS, CDR2 FNYEAQ. The length of the CDR3 is 14 residues. The CDR3 DNA reads TGTGCCAGCAGCCTAGCGGGGGGGGAAGATACGCAGTATTTT. Its translation: CASSLAGGEDTQYF.

The genes are TRBV4-1 and TRBJ2-6; D not certain. With 1 base removed from V and 2 bases from J, the gap between germline ends came to 9 bases. The CDR3 runs to 16 residues. Germline loops: CDR1 MGHRA, CDR2 YSYEKL. The CDR3 nucleotides are TGCGCCAGCAGCCAAGGACTTCGCGCTGGGGCCAACGTCCTGACTTTC. This encodes CASSQGLRAGANVLTF.

The chain employs TRBV19 and TRBJ1-5; perhaps TRBD1 as D (5 bases). Germline CDR1 and CDR2: LNHDA and SQIVND (reference sequence). The length of the CDR3 is 17 residues. The germline V and J ends were trimmed by 3 bases and 3 bases, with 18 bases remaining between them. In DNA form, the CDR3 reads TGTGCCAGTAGTATGGACATCGGGGGTGGGGACAATCAGCCCCAGCATTTT. Its translation is CASSMDIGGGDNQPQHF.

The gene calls are TRBV5-1 and TRBJ2-1; D gene ambiguous. In germline, CDR1 is SGHRS, CDR2 YFSETQ. V shed 1 base and J shed 8 bases, with 4 bases lying between them. The CDR3 spans 11 residues. This CDR3 is CASSLLDEQFF. CDR3 coding DNA: TGCGCCAGCAGCTTGCTTGATGAGCAGTTCTTC.

CDR3 coding DNA: TGTGCCAGCAGCCCTGGGACAGTTAACTATGGCTACACCTTC. Protein sequence: CASSPGTVNYGYTF. The gene calls are TRBV9 and TRBJ1-2, with 7 bases lining up with TRBD1. Germline V gene data show CDR1 as SGDLS and CDR2 as YYNGEE. V lost 4 bases to trimming and J lost 1 base; unmatched junction nucleotides: 4. This CDR3 is built from 14 residues.

The chain joins TRBV6-4 to TRBJ2-2, with a tentative D call TRBD2 (6 bases). Germline V gene data show CDR1 as MRHNA and CDR2 as SNTAGT. CDR3 length: 13 amino acids. V was cut by 4 bases and J by 4 bases, with 7 bases left in between. This CDR3 is CASSVGGTGELFF. CDR3 DNA: TGTGCCAGCAGTGTGGGGGGCACCGGGGAGCTGTTTTTT.

J is TRBJ1-6 and V is TRBV4-3; D possibly corresponds to TRBD1 (5 bases). The ends were cut back, 0 bases at V and 3 bases at J, with 9 bases in the middle. Per the germline V gene, CDR1 is LGHNA and CDR2 is YSLEER. The CDR3 runs to 16 residues. The CDR3 DNA follows: TGCGCCAGCAGCCAAGATCGGGGGGTCTATAATTCACCCCTCCACTTT. Translation gives CASSQDRGVYNSPLHF.

This rearrangement joins TRBV6-1 to TRBJ2-7; D is undetermined. Germline loops: CDR1 MNHNS, CDR2 SASEGT. The CDR3 has 12 amino acids. Deletions cut 8 bases from V and 2 bases from J, with 10 bases between. The CDR3 reads CASQASAYEQYF. The CDR3, as DNA: TGTGCCAGCCAAGCCAGCGCCTACGAGCAGTACTTC.

The V gene is TRBV4-1, the J gene TRBJ2-7; TRBD2 matches at 13 bases. This CDR3 spans 17 amino acids. Trimming at V came to 4 bases and at J to 2 bases, leaving 8 bases not matched to a gene. Looked up from germline, CDR1 is MGHRA and CDR2 is YSYEKL. CDR3 nucleotides: TGCGCCAGCAGCCGACGGACTAGCGGGGGCGAAGCCTACGAGCAGTACTTC. Protein product: CASSRRTSGGEAYEQYF.

The V and J genes are TRBV4-2 and TRBJ2-5, with TRBD2 matching 10 bases. The germline V gene encodes CDR1 LGHNA and CDR2 YNFKEQ. Losses at the gene ends were 1 base for V and 3 bases for J; bases not matched to a gene: 2. This CDR3 has 15 amino acids. The CDR3 DNA reads as TGTGCCAGCAGCCAAGCTGGACTAGCGGAAGAGACCCAGTACTTC. Residues: CASSQAGLAEETQYF.

The CDR3 sequence: CASIGLPRGNQPQHF. CDR3 nucleotides: TGTGCCAGCATCGGCCTGCCCAGGGGCAATCAGCCCCAGCATTTT. The chain is built from TRBV28 and TRBJ1-5; a possible D gene is TRBD1 (5 bases). From germline, CDR1 is MDHEN and CDR2 SYDVKM. V gave up 7 bases and J gave up 2 bases, with 15 bases separating them. There are 15 residues in the CDR3.

V is TRBV4-1 and J is TRBJ1-2, with D hard to call. Germline V gene sequence: CDR1 MGHRA, CDR2 YSYEKL. This CDR3 has 14 amino acids. The V end lost 0 bases, the J end lost 4 bases, and 9 bases lay between the germline ends. The CDR3 region is CASSQDRVGYGYTF. CDR3 nucleotides: TGCGCCAGCAGCCAAGATCGGGTGGGCTATGGCTACACCTTC.

V is TRBV11-2 and J is TRBJ1-1; TRBD1 matches 11 bases. J lost 5 bases, V lost 6 bases, and 8 bases had no gene match. Germline lookup yields CDR1 SGHAT and CDR2 FQNNGV. The CDR3 has 15 residues. The CDR3 protein is CASSRTGTGGTEAFF. In nucleotides, the CDR3 is TGTGCCAGCAGTCGTACCGGGACAGGGGGGACTGAAGCTTTCTTT.

V and J are TRBV6-5 and TRBJ2-2; D perhaps matches TRBD2 (5 bases). The germline V gene has CDR1 MNHEY and CDR2 SVGAGI. The ends were cut back, 4 bases at V and 6 bases at J, with 12 bases in the middle. The CDR3 is made up of 14 amino acids. The CDR3 DNA sequence: TGTGCCAGCAGTTTCCTAGGAGGTTCCGGGGAGCTGTTTTTT. This codes for CASSFLGGSGELFF.

This sequence joins TRBV9 and TRBJ1-2; 9 bases match TRBD1. This CDR3 is built from 13 residues. Germline CDR1 SGDLS, CDR2 YYNGEE. V was clipped by 3 bases and J by 8 bases; unmatched bases: 5. The CDR3 sequence is CASSGTGGYGYTF. CDR3 coding DNA: TGTGCCAGCAGCGGCACAGGGGGCTACGGCTACACCTTC.

The genes are TRBV9 and TRBJ1-3, with D unclear. Trimming removed 3 bases from V and 7 bases from J, with 8 bases in between. CDR3 length: 12 residues. Germline V gives CDR1 SGDLS, CDR2 YYNGEE. DNA for the CDR3: TGTGCCAGCAGCGCCCGGGAGAACACCATATATTTT. Its translation is CASSARENTIYF.

The rearrangement joins TRBV5-4 to TRBJ1-5; D may be TRBD1 (5 bases). CDR3 length: 14 amino acids. Germline V lookup: CDR1 SGHNT, CDR2 YYREEE (reference sequence). Trimming pared 4 bases from V and 4 bases from J, leaving 12 bases between. The CDR3 nucleotides are TGTGCCAGCAGCCGTGACAGAGCTAATCAGCCCCAGCATTTT. It codes for CASSRDRANQPQHF.

The V call is TRBV7-2, the J call TRBJ2-2; D ambiguous. Germline V gives CDR1 SGHTA, CDR2 FQGNSA. The CDR3 has 14 amino acids. V was trimmed by 6 bases and J by 6 bases, leaving 14 bases between them. The CDR3 nucleotides read TGTGCCAGCAGATCCATGCCTAGATCCGGGGAGCTGTTTTTT. Translating it yields CASRSMPRSGELFF.

The CDR3 loop reads CASSYEVVTSPLHF. DNA for the CDR3: TGTGCCAGCAGTTACGAGGTAGTAACTTCACCCCTCCACTTT. V usage is TRBV6-5 and J usage is TRBJ1-6; no clear D. The germline CDR1 and CDR2 sequences are MNHEY and SVGAGI. The V and J ends lost 2 bases and 9 bases respectively, with 11 bases between them. CDR3 length: 14 amino acids.

The CDR3 coding sequence is TGTGCCAGCAGCTCCGGACAGGGTGAGGAGCTGTTTTTT. Encoded protein: CASSSGQGEELFF. This sequence joins TRBV7-3 and TRBJ2-2; 8 bases are a match to TRBD1. Germline loops: CDR1 SGHTA, CDR2 FQGTGA. The CDR3 loop spans 13 amino acids. The trim removed 4 bases at V and 10 bases at J, leaving 5 bases unmatched. The full variable domain, with the rest looked up from reference TRBV7-3 and TRBJ2-2, is GAGVSQTPSNKVTEKGKYVELRCDPISGHTALYWYRQSLGQGPEFLIYFQGTGAADDSGLPNDRFFAVRPEGSVSTLKIQRTERGDSAVYLCASSSGQGEELFFGEGSRLTVL.

This chain joins TRBV4-2 and TRBJ2-1; D might be TRBD1 (5 bases). The V gene lost 1 base and the J gene lost 5 bases, with 12 bases spanning the gap. The CDR3 is made up of 15 amino acids. CDR1 is LGHNA, CDR2 YNFKEQ, per germline. The CDR3: CASSQASLGHNEQFF. The CDR3 DNA reads as TGTGCCAGCAGCCAAGCCTCGCTGGGGCACAATGAGCAGTTCTTC.